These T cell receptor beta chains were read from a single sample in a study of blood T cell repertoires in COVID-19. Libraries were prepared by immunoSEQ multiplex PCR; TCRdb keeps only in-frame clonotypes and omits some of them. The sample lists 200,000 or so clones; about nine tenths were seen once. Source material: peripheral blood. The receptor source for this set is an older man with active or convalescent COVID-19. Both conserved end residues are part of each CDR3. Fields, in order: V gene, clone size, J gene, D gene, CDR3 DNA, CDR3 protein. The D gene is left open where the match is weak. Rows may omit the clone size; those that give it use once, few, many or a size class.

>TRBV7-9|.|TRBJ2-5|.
TGTGCCAGCAGCTTAGCGGCGGGACAGCAAGAGACCCAGTACTTC
CASSLAAGQQETQYF
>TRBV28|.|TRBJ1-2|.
TGTGCCAGCAGTTTATTTGGGGCCCTGACTCTCTTTGGGTATGGCTACACCTTC
CASSLFGALTLFGYGYTF
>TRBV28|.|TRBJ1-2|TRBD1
TGTGCCAGCAGTTTCACCGGGACAGGGATTATCTATGGCTACACCTTC
CASSFTGTGIIYGYTF
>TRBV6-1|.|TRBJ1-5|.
TGTGCCAGCAGTGAAGCGCTTGGGGGGAATCAGCCCCAGCATTTT
CASSEALGGNQPQHF
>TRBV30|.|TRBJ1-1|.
TGTGCCTGGATATTACACCATTTTGGAAGGGGCTACACTGAAGCTTTCTTT
CAWILHHFGRGYTEAFF
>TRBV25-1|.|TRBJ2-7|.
TGTGCCAGCAAATATCGGAGGGCCGATGAATACGAGCAGTACTTC
CASKYRRADEYEQYF
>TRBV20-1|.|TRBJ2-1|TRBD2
TGCAGTGCTAGTATTTCTAGCGGGAGTATACACTACAATGAGCAGTTCTTC
CSASISSGSIHYNEQFF
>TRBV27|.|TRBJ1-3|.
TGTGCCAGCAGGGCCTCCTCTGGAAACACCATATATTTT
CASRASSGNTIYF
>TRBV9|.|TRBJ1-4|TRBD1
TGTGCCAGCAGCGTAGGGACAGGAGGGGGTAGAGCTAATGAAAAACTGTTTTTT
CASSVGTGGGRANEKLFF
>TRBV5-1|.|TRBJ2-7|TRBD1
TGCGCCAGCAGTCTGGACAGGGGGCGAATGGAGCAGTACTTC
CASSLDRGRMEQYF
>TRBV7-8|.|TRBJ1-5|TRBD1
TGTGCCAGCAGCTTAGCGCCACGGACAGGGCAGGGCAGGGGTCAGCCCCAGCATTTT
CASSLAPRTGQGRGQPQHF
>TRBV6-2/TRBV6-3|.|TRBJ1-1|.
TGTGCCAGCAGTTACACCTATGCGGCTTTCTTT
CASSYTYAAFF
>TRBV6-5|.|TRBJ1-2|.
TGTGCCAGCAGAGGGGACATCCGGAATGGCTACACCTTC
CASRGDIRNGYTF
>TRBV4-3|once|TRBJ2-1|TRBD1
TGCGCCAGCAGCCAGGTGACAGGGGGCCTGGAGCAGTTCTTC
CASSQVTGGLEQFF
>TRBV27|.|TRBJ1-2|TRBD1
TGTGCCAGCAGTTTGTCGGCCGCAGGGGGCAATGGCTACACCTTC
CASSLSAAGGNGYTF
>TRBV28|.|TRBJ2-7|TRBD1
TGTGCCAGCAGTTCCCCGGGACAGGGTCAGGACGAGCAGTACTTC
CASSSPGQGQDEQYF
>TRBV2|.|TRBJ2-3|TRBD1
TGTGCCAGCAATGACAGGGCCAACACAGATACGCAGTATTTT
CASNDRANTDTQYF
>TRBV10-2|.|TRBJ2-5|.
TGCGCCAGCAGTGAATTGGTACAGAAAGAGACCCAGTACTTC
CASSELVQKETQYF
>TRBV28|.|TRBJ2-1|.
TGTGCCAGCAGCCCCATCCCAGGGAAATCGAAAACCTACAATGAGCAGTTCTTC
CASSPIPGKSKTYNEQFF
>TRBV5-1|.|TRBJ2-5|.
TGCGCCAGCAGCCAATTACTAGGTTCCCAAGAGACCCAGTACTTC
CASSQLLGSQETQYF
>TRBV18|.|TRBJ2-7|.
TGTGCCAGCTCTCCAACAGTCTACGAGCAGTACTTC
CASSPTVYEQYF
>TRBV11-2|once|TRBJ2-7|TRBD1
TGTGCCAGCAGCTTACCGGACAGGGCTTACGAGCAGTACTTC
CASSLPDRAYEQYF
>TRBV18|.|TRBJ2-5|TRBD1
TGTGCCAGCTCACTACAGGGGATGGGGCAAGAGACCCAGTACTTC
CASSLQGMGQETQYF
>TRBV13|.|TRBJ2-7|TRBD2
TGTGCCAGCAGCTTAGGCCAGAAGGGACTAGCGGGGACCTACGAGCAGTACTTC
CASSLGQKGLAGTYEQYF
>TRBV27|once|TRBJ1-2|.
TGTGCCAGCAGTTTTTCGGGGGGCCGTGGCTACACCTTC
CASSFSGGRGYTF
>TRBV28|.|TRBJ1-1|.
TGTGCCAGCAGTAACGGGGGGGCTGGGGACACTGAAGCTTTCTTT
CASSNGGAGDTEAFF
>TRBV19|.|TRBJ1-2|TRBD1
TGTGCCAGTAGTACTGACCGACAGGGAGGCTATGGCTACACCTTC
CASSTDRQGGYGYTF
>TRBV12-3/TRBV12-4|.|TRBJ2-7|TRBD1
TGTGCCAGCAGCTTGACAGGGCGGGTGCAGTACTTC
CASSLTGRVQYF
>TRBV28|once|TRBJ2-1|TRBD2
TGTGCCAGCCAGCGGGGGGGGGTTTACAATGAGCAGTTCTTC
CASQRGGVYNEQFF
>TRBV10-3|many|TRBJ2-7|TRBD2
TGTGCCATCAGTGAGTCAGGACTAGCTTCCGAGCAGTACTTC
CAISESGLASEQYF
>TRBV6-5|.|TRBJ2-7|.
TGTGCCAGCAGGGCCACAGGGAGCTCCTACGAGCAGTACTTC
CASRATGSSYEQYF
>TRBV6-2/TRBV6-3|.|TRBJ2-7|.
TGTGCCAGCAGTTTTACAGGGTATACCTACGAGCAGTACTTC
CASSFTGYTYEQYF
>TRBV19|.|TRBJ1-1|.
TGTGCCAGTAGTATAGTTCGGGGGTCATTGCTCACTGAAGCTTTCTTT
CASSIVRGSLLTEAFF
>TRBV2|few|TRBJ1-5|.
TGTGCCAGCAGTCGTAGCAATCAGCCCCAGCATTTT
CASSRSNQPQHF
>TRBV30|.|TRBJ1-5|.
TGTGCCTGGAACGGGAATCTTAATCAGCCCCAGCATTTT
CAWNGNLNQPQHF
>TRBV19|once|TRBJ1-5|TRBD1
TGTGCCAGTAGTATAGGAGGACAGGGGGCCAGGCAGCCCCAGCATTTT
CASSIGGQGARQPQHF
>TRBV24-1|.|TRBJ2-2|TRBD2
TGTGCCACCGAGGGACTAGCGCCCGGGGAGCTGTTTTTT
CATEGLAPGELFF
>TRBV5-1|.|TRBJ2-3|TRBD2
TGCGCCAGCAGAAGAATAGCGGGAGGGACAGATACGCAGTATTTT
CASRRIAGGTDTQYF
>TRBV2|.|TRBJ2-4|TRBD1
TGTGCCAGCAGTCCCTCTGACAGGGTCCTTGTAGCCAAAAACATTCAGTACTTC
CASSPSDRVLVAKNIQYF
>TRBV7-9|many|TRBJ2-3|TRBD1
TGTGCCAGCAGCCTCCGGACAGGCCTGGGCACAGATACGCAGTATTTT
CASSLRTGLGTDTQYF
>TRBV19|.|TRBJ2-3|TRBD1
TGTGCCAGTTTACCGGACAGGGCGCGCACAGATACGCAGTATTTT
CASLPDRARTDTQYF
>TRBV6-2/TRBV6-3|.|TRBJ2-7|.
TGTGCCAGCAGCCGGCCGGGTTGGCCCTACGAGCAGTACTTC
CASSRPGWPYEQYF
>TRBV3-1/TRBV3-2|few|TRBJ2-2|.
TGTGCCAGCGTCGGGGCCGGGGAGCTGTTTTTT
CASVGAGELFF
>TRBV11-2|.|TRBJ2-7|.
TGTGCCAGCATCTCCCCGGGTAGCTACGAGCAGTACTTC
CASISPGSYEQYF
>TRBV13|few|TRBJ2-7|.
TGTGCCAGCAGCTTAGGCGGTACCCCCTACGAGCAGTACTTC
CASSLGGTPYEQYF
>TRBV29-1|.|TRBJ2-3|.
TGCAGCGCTGCCTTCACCGGGGATACGCAGTATTTT
CSAAFTGDTQYF
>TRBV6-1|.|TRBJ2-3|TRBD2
TGTGCCAGCAGTGAATCCTGGGTAGCGGGGGATACGCAGTATTTT
CASSESWVAGDTQYF
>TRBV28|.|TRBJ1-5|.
TGTGCCAGCACCAACAGGGTTGGGCATCAGCCCCAGCATTTT
CASTNRVGHQPQHF
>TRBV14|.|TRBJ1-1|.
TGTGCCAGCAGCCAAGTACAGGGTCAAACTGAAGCTTTCTTT
CASSQVQGQTEAFF
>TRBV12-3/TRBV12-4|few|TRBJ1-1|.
TGTGCCAGCACCCCGGGGATCGGCGAAGCTTTCTTT
CASTPGIGEAFF
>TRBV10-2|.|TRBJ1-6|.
TGCGCCAGCAGGTCCGATAGCTCCTATAATTCACCCCTCCACTTT
CASRSDSSYNSPLHF
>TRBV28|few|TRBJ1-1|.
TGTGCCAGCAGTTTCTCAACGTGGGGGGCTGAAGCTTTCTTT
CASSFSTWGAEAFF
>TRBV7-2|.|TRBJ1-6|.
TGTGCCAGCAGCTTACGGGACAACAATAATTCACCCCTCCACTTT
CASSLRDNNNSPLHF
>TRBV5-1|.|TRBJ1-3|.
TGCGCCAGCAGCTTGACTGGACAGACTGGAAACACCATATATTTT
CASSLTGQTGNTIYF
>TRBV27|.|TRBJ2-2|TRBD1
TGTGCCAGCAGTCTGACAGGGGTCGGCACCGGGGAGCTGTTTTTT
CASSLTGVGTGELFF
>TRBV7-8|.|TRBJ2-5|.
TGTGCCAGTGTGGGGGCTAGCGGACAAGAGACCCAGTACTTC
CASVGASGQETQYF
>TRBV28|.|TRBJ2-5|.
TGTGCCAGCCGACCGCCGGGACTTCTCTCGGGGACCCAGTACTTC
CASRPPGLLSGTQYF
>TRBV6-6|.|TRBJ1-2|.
TGTGCCAGCAGTTCCCTCTATGGCTACACCTTC
CASSSLYGYTF